The rows below give T cell receptor beta chains drawn from one sample of a study of PD-1 blockade in classical Hodgkin lymphoma. Assay used: immunoSEQ multiplex PCR; TCRdb lists only in-frame clones, some missing. The sample consists of about 22,000 clones, 85% to 90% of them appearing once. Sequencing input: CD4+ T cells from blood. These receptors were collected from a human donor with classical Hodgkin lymphoma. Both conserved end residues are part of each CDR3. The D gene is left open where the match is weak. A row's size may be missing; if present it is once, few, many or a size class.

CDR3: CAWSVLNLSGNTIYF
DNA: TGTGCCTGGAGTGTACTTAACCTCTCTGGAAACACCATATATTTT
V: TRBV30
size: -
J: TRBJ1-3
D: -

CDR3: CASSLGPPGPQHF
DNA: TGTGCCAGCAGCTTGGGACCCCCGGGGCCCCAGCATTTT
V: TRBV7-2
size: -
J: TRBJ1-5
D: -

CDR3: CASSQYRVNTEAFF
DNA: TGCGCCAGCAGTCAATACAGGGTGAACACTGAAGCTTTCTTT
V: TRBV5-1
size: -
J: TRBJ1-1
D: -

CDR3: CASTPLVRGFGEQYF
DNA: TGTGCCAGCACCCCCCTTGTCAGGGGCTTCGGCGAGCAGTACTTC
V: TRBV6-1
size: once
J: TRBJ2-7
D: -

CDR3: CAWSASPDPSYTF
DNA: TGTGCCTGGAGCGCGAGCCCCGATCCCAGCTACACCTTC
V: TRBV30
size: once
J: TRBJ1-2
D: -

CDR3: CASSSVLGGTDTQYF
DNA: TGTGCCAGCAGTTCCGTTTTAGGAGGCACAGATACGCAGTATTTT
V: TRBV27
size: -
J: TRBJ2-3
D: -

CDR3: CASSLASDLGGGLAFF
DNA: TGTGCCAGCAGCTTGGCCTCTGATTTGGGGGGAGGTCTAGCTTTCTTT
V: TRBV5-4
size: -
J: TRBJ1-1
D: -

CDR3: CASRFGQGAETGELFF
DNA: TGTGCCAGCAGATTCGGACAGGGGGCAGAAACCGGGGAGCTGTTTTTT
V: TRBV6-6
size: -
J: TRBJ2-2
D: TRBD1

CDR3: CASSEGLRWGLEQYF
DNA: TGTGCCAGTAGCGAGGGCCTCAGGTGGGGGCTCGAGCAGTACTTC
V: TRBV19
size: -
J: TRBJ2-7
D: -

CDR3: CASSQTPLRETEAFF
DNA: TGCGCCAGCAGCCAAACTCCATTAAGAGAAACTGAAGCTTTCTTT
V: TRBV4-3
size: once
J: TRBJ1-1
D: -

CDR3: CASSEYSTRSPYGYTF
DNA: TGTGCCAGCAGTGAGTATTCCACTCGGAGCCCCTATGGCTACACCTTC
V: TRBV2
size: -
J: TRBJ1-2
D: -

CDR3: CASSLGTPSEEKLFF
DNA: TGTGCCAGCAGTTTAGGGACACCTTCCGAGGAAAAACTGTTTTTT
V: TRBV27
size: -
J: TRBJ1-4
D: -

CDR3: CASSLVRGGRNSPLHF
DNA: TGTGCCAGCAGCTTGGTTAGAGGGGGTCGGAATTCACCCCTCCACTTT
V: TRBV5-4
size: -
J: TRBJ1-6
D: -

CDR3: CASSESTRGGRDTGELFF
DNA: TGCGCCAGCAGTGAGTCGACTCGCGGGGGGCGTGACACCGGGGAGCTGTTTTTT
V: TRBV10-1
size: -
J: TRBJ2-2
D: TRBD2

CDR3: CASSIRQGVDYGYTF
DNA: TGTGCCAGTAGTATTCGACAGGGCGTCGACTATGGCTACACCTTC
V: TRBV19
size: once
J: TRBJ1-2
D: TRBD1

CDR3: CASSLGDSYYGYTF
DNA: TGTGCCAGCAGCTTAGGGGACAGCTACTATGGCTACACCTTC
V: TRBV7-2
size: -
J: TRBJ1-2
D: TRBD1

CDR3: CASSLTTGANYGYTF
DNA: TGTGCCAGCAGCTTAACTACAGGGGCTAACTATGGCTACACCTTC
V: TRBV11-2
size: -
J: TRBJ1-2
D: TRBD1

CDR3: CASTLGSDTEAFF
DNA: TGTGCCAGCACGCTGGGGTCTGACACTGAAGCTTTCTTT
V: TRBV6-5
size: -
J: TRBJ1-1
D: -

CDR3: CASSSPGQGKTYEQYF
DNA: TGTGCCAGCAGCAGTCCGGGACAGGGGAAGACCTACGAGCAGTACTTC
V: TRBV11-2
size: -
J: TRBJ2-7
D: TRBD1

CDR3: CASSPLAGGLTDTQYF
DNA: TGTGCCAGCTCACCACTAGCGGGGGGCCTCACAGATACGCAGTATTTT
V: TRBV18
size: once
J: TRBJ2-3
D: TRBD2

CDR3: CASSRGEYEQFF
DNA: TGTGCCAGCAGCAGGGGGGAATATGAGCAGTTCTTC
V: TRBV9
size: -
J: TRBJ2-1
D: -

CDR3: CASSFRGPPSYEQYF
DNA: TGTGCCAGCAGCTTTCGGGGGCCTCCCTCGTACGAGCAGTACTTC
V: TRBV11-3
size: -
J: TRBJ2-7
D: -

CDR3: CASSQDRTGLYEQYF
DNA: TGCGCCAGCAGCCAAGATAGGACAGGGCTCTACGAGCAGTACTTC
V: TRBV4-1
size: -
J: TRBJ2-7
D: TRBD1

CDR3: CASSAPRLRGSSYNEQFF
DNA: TGTGCCAGCAGCGCACCCCGCCTGCGCGGGAGTTCCTACAATGAGCAGTTCTTC
V: TRBV7-6
size: -
J: TRBJ2-1
D: TRBD2

CDR3: CASSTSGVHEQYF
DNA: TGTGCCAGCAGCACCTCCGGTGTCCACGAGCAGTACTTC
V: TRBV7-2
size: -
J: TRBJ2-7
D: -

CDR3: CASSIGGGLVLFF
DNA: TGTGCCAGTAGTATAGGAGGGGGCCTGGTACTGTTTTTT
V: TRBV19
size: -
J: TRBJ1-4
D: TRBD1

CDR3: CASQPGLMQTQYF
DNA: TGTGCCAGCCAACCCGGGCTCATGCAGACCCAGTACTTC
V: TRBV11-3
size: -
J: TRBJ2-5
D: -

CDR3: CAISSSGGANTGELFF
DNA: TGTGCCATCAGTTCGAGCGGGGGAGCGAACACCGGGGAGCTGTTTTTT
V: TRBV10-3
size: -
J: TRBJ2-2
D: TRBD2

CDR3: CAISAGAKWNTIYF
DNA: TGTGCCATCAGTGCAGGGGCTAAATGGAACACCATATATTTT
V: TRBV10-3
size: -
J: TRBJ1-3
D: -

CDR3: CASITGLAENEQFF
DNA: TGTGCCAGCATTACGGGACTAGCGGAGAATGAGCAGTTCTTC
V: TRBV5-6
size: -
J: TRBJ2-1
D: TRBD2

CDR3: CSAAGNEAFF
DNA: TGCAGTGCCGCGGGGAACGAAGCTTTCTTT
V: TRBV20-1
size: -
J: TRBJ1-1
D: -

CDR3: CASSLGQTYGYTF
DNA: TGTGCCAGCAGCTTGGGACAGACCTATGGCTACACCTTC
V: TRBV7-2
size: once
J: TRBJ1-2
D: TRBD1

CDR3: CAWSSSGPNQPQHF
DNA: TGTGCCTGGAGTTCGTCAGGGCCGAATCAGCCCCAGCATTTT
V: TRBV30
size: -
J: TRBJ1-5
D: -

CDR3: CASSAQGVPYEQYF
DNA: TGCGCCAGCAGCGCACAGGGAGTTCCCTACGAGCAGTACTTC
V: TRBV5-1
size: -
J: TRBJ2-7
D: -

CDR3: CASSSRQGTGELFF
DNA: TGTGCCAGCAGTTCCAGACAGGGTACCGGGGAGCTGTTTTTT
V: TRBV28
size: -
J: TRBJ2-2
D: TRBD1

CDR3: CASSLGTGRNSNQPQHF
DNA: TGCGCCAGCAGCTTGGGGACAGGTCGGAATAGCAATCAGCCCCAGCATTTT
V: TRBV5-1
size: -
J: TRBJ1-5
D: TRBD1

CDR3: CASSARTGNTEAFF
DNA: TGTGCCAGCAGCGCCCGGACAGGGAACACTGAAGCTTTCTTT
V: TRBV5-4
size: -
J: TRBJ1-1
D: TRBD1

CDR3: CAISDDPEQGRFQPQHF
DNA: TGTGCCATCAGTGACGATCCTGAACAGGGGCGGTTTCAGCCCCAGCATTTT
V: TRBV10-3
size: -
J: TRBJ1-5
D: TRBD1

CDR3: CASSEAPQSRAQHF
DNA: TGTGCCAGCAGTGAAGCGCCGCAGAGCCGGGCCCAGCATTTT
V: TRBV2
size: few
J: TRBJ1-5
D: -

CDR3: CASSALAGLAREQYF
DNA: TGTGCCAGCAGTGCACTAGCGGGACTAGCGCGGGAGCAGTACTTC
V: TRBV6-5
size: -
J: TRBJ2-7
D: TRBD2

CDR3: CASSLAQGWVASEAFF
DNA: TGTGCCAGCAGCTTAGCGCAGGGGTGGGTGGCGTCTGAAGCTTTCTTT
V: TRBV7-9
size: -
J: TRBJ1-1
D: -

CDR3: CASSSGGAYEQYF
DNA: TGTGCCAGCAGCTCCGGGGGAGCCTACGAGCAGTACTTC
V: TRBV11-3
size: -
J: TRBJ2-7
D: -

CDR3: CAISDSRQGGEKLFF
DNA: TGTGCCATCAGTGACAGCCGACAGGGTGGGGAAAAACTGTTTTTT
V: TRBV10-3
size: -
J: TRBJ1-4
D: TRBD1

CDR3: CASSPGAYAEAFF
DNA: TGTGCCAGCAGCCCCGGGGCTTATGCTGAAGCTTTCTTT
V: TRBV7-9
size: -
J: TRBJ1-1
D: -

CDR3: CASSWEGGATEAFF
DNA: TGTGCCAGTAGTTGGGAAGGGGGGGCCACTGAAGCTTTCTTT
V: TRBV19
size: -
J: TRBJ1-1
D: -

CDR3: CASSLTGGTDTQYF
DNA: TGTGCCAGCAGCTTAACGGGGGGTACAGATACGCAGTATTTT
V: TRBV7-3
size: -
J: TRBJ2-3
D: -

CDR3: CSVERGGDSEAFF
DNA: TGCAGCGTTGAGCGAGGGGGCGATTCTGAAGCTTTCTTT
V: TRBV29-1
size: -
J: TRBJ1-1
D: TRBD1

CDR3: CASSLVRRNQPQHF
DNA: TGCGCCAGCAGCTTGGTGAGGAGAAATCAGCCCCAGCATTTT
V: TRBV5-1
size: few
J: TRBJ1-5
D: -

CDR3: CASSLYFGNEKLFF
DNA: TGTGCCAGCAGCCTTTATTTCGGGAACGAAAAACTGTTTTTT
V: TRBV28
size: -
J: TRBJ1-4
D: -

CDR3: CAWGALNTEAFF
DNA: TGTGCCTGGGGGGCCTTGAACACTGAAGCTTTCTTT
V: TRBV30
size: -
J: TRBJ1-1
D: -

CDR3: CASRKGQVYYEQYF
DNA: TGTGCCAGCAGGAAAGGACAGGTTTACTACGAGCAGTACTTC
V: TRBV6-5
size: -
J: TRBJ2-7
D: TRBD1

CDR3: CASSRLGQTTNEKLFF
DNA: TGTGCCAGCAGCCGACTAGGACAGACAACTAATGAAAAACTGTTTTTT
V: TRBV5-4
size: few
J: TRBJ1-4
D: -

CDR3: CATSRERLAGTYEQYF
DNA: TGTGCCACCAGCAGAGAAAGACTAGCGGGGACCTACGAGCAGTACTTC
V: TRBV15
size: -
J: TRBJ2-7
D: TRBD2

CDR3: CASSLQGTTDTQYF
DNA: TGTGCCAGCAGCTTACAGGGGACCACAGATACGCAGTATTTT
V: TRBV7-2
size: -
J: TRBJ2-3
D: -

CDR3: CASSLPGTGATGELFF
DNA: TGTGCCAGCTCACTCCCCGGGACAGGGGCCACCGGGGAGCTGTTTTTT
V: TRBV18
size: -
J: TRBJ2-2
D: TRBD1

CDR3: CASSLVGPPGETQYF
DNA: TGTGCCAGCAGCTTAGTGGGGCCACCCGGGGAGACCCAGTACTTC
V: TRBV11-3
size: -
J: TRBJ2-5
D: -

CDR3: CASSSLEGYTF
DNA: TGTGCCAGCAGCTCTCTAGAGGGCTACACCTTC
V: TRBV5-5
size: once
J: TRBJ1-2
D: -

CDR3: CAISAGGFGFDEQYF
DNA: TGTGCCATCAGTGCCGGGGGGTTTGGGTTCGACGAGCAGTACTTC
V: TRBV10-3
size: -
J: TRBJ2-7
D: TRBD2

CDR3: CSVGGHGDGYTF
DNA: TGCAGCGTTGGCGGTCACGGAGATGGCTACACCTTC
V: TRBV29-1
size: once
J: TRBJ1-2
D: -

CDR3: CSVQKRDPITSSTDTQYF
DNA: TGCAGCGTTCAAAAGCGGGATCCGATAACGTCTAGCACAGATACGCAGTATTTT
V: TRBV29-1
size: -
J: TRBJ2-3
D: TRBD2